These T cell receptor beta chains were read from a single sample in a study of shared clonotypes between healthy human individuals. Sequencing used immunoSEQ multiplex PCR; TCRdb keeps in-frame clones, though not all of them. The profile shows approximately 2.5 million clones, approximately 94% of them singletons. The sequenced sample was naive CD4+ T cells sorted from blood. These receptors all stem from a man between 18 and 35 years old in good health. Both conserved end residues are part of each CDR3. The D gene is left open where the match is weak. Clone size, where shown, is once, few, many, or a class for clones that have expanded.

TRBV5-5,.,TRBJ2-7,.,TGTGCCAGCAGCCTCGGAGCCGAGCAGTACTTC,CASSLGAEQYF
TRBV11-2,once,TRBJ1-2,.,TGTGCCAGCAGCTTAGGATCTAACTATGGCTACACCTTC,CASSLGSNYGYTF
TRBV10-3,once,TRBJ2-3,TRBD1,TGTGCCATCAGTGAGTCTCAGGGGGCGACCGATACGCAGTATTTT,CAISESQGATDTQYF
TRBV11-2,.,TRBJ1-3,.,TGTGCCAGCAGCTTAAGGTCAGGGGCTGGAAACACCATATATTTT,CASSLRSGAGNTIYF
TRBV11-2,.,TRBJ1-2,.,TGTGCCAGCAGCCATTACCCGGACCGCAGCTATGGCTACACCTTC,CASSHYPDRSYGYTF
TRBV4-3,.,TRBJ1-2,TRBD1,TGCGCCAGCAGCCAAACCCCTACCGGGACAGGCTATGGCTACACCTTC,CASSQTPTGTGYGYTF
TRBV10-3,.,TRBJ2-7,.,TGTGCCACCCTTGGATCCTACGAGCAGTACTTC,CATLGSYEQYF
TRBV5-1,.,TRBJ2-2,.,TGCGCCAGCAGCCCGACAATCGGGGAGCTGTTTTTT,CASSPTIGELFF
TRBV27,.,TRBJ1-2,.,TGTGCCAGCAGTGGTGGACGGACTAACTATGGCTACACCTTC,CASSGGRTNYGYTF
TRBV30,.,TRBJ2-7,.,TGTGCCTGGAGTCCCAGCCGAGCCAAATACGAGCAGTACTTC,CAWSPSRAKYEQYF
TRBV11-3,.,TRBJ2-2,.,TGTGCCAGCAGCGCACAGGGTTACGGGGAGCTGTTTTTT,CASSAQGYGELFF
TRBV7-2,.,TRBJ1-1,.,TGTGCCAGCAGCTTAGAAACAGGGACCGCTTTCTTT,CASSLETGTAFF
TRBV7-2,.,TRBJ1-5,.,TGTGCCAGCAGCTTAGGGCGGGGTCAGCCCCAGCATTTT,CASSLGRGQPQHF
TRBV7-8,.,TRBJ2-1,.,TGTGCCAGCAGCTTGGATGGCGGAGCAGACGCCTCCTACAATGAGCAGTTCTTC,CASSLDGGADASYNEQFF
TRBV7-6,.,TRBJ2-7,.,TGTGCCAGCAGCGAAGGGGCAGGGGGGAACTACGAGCAGTACTTC,CASSEGAGGNYEQYF
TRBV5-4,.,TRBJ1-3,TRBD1,TGTGCCAGCAGCCCGGGGACAGGGACCTCTGGAAACACCATATATTTT,CASSPGTGTSGNTIYF
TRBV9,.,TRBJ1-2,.,TGTGCCAGCAGCCCGAATGGGGCAGGGGCTAACTATGGCTACACCTTC,CASSPNGAGANYGYTF
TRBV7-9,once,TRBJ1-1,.,TGTGCCAGCAGCCCTACCTCCACAGTGAACACTGAAGCTTTCTTT,CASSPTSTVNTEAFF
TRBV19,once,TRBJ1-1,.,TGTGCCAGTAGTCCCTCCGGGCGGTTGAACACTGAAGCTTTCTTT,CASSPSGRLNTEAFF
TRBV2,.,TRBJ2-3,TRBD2,TGTGCCAGCAGTTCCAGCGGGGGGGCCGCAGATACGCAGTATTTT,CASSSSGGAADTQYF
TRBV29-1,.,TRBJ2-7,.,TGCAGCGTTGGGACGGGGGGCCCTCCCTCCTACGAGCAGTACTTC,CSVGTGGPPSYEQYF
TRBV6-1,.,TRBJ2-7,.,TGTGCCAGCAAGGACAGCCTTTCCTACGAGCAGTACTTC,CASKDSLSYEQYF
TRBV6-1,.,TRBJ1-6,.,TGTGCCAGCAGTGAAAGATTCTATAATTCACCCCTCCACTTT,CASSERFYNSPLHF
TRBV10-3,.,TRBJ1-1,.,TGTGCCGTACAGATGACCGAAGACACTGAAGCTTTCTTT,CAVQMTEDTEAFF
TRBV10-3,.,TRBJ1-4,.,TGTGCCATCAGTTCTTCTCCCGGGGCCAGTAATGAAAAACTGTTTTTT,CAISSSPGASNEKLFF
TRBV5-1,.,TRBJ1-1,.,TGCGCCAGCAGAACGACTACGCGAGCTTTCTTT,CASRTTTRAFF